The clone carrying this T cell receptor beta chain was seen many times. Its specificity is unknown. The entry originates in a study of T cells in Graves' hyperthyroidism and ophthalmopathy. Overall study findings and caveats: Ophthalmopathy prediction by the model preceded onset by a median about 6 months. Expanded thyroid clonotypes (above 0.001) were mostly also found in blood.

Graves' hyperthyroidism was deemed stable absent ophthalmopathy progression within 18 months. Aged 18 to 65, the patients had hyperthyroidism that was newly diagnosed and had lasted under 2 months. CDR3 length equals 13 residues. Trimming left V 7 bases short and J 2 bases short, with 14 bases between. The germline gives CDR1 SQVTM, CDR2 ANQGSEA. There were TCR beta CDR3 regions amplified from RNA transcripts. First-round RT-PCR of the TCR CDR3 relied on the HTBI primer set. TCRdb itself ran the multiplex PCR reads through MiXCR, one entry per CDR3 protein. This table has 500,000 to 750,000 distinct CDR3 sequences, around 42% appearing once.

The source is a woman aged 18-29 years with Graves' hyperthyroidism. The rearrangement uses TRBV29-1 and TRBJ2-5; D possibly corresponds to TRBD1 (6 bases). The sample taken for sequencing was peripheral blood or thyroid tissue (not recorded which). The CDR3 region is CSAQRGQQETQYF. CDR3 bases: TGCAGCGCCCAACGCGGACAGCAAGAGACCCAGTACTTC.